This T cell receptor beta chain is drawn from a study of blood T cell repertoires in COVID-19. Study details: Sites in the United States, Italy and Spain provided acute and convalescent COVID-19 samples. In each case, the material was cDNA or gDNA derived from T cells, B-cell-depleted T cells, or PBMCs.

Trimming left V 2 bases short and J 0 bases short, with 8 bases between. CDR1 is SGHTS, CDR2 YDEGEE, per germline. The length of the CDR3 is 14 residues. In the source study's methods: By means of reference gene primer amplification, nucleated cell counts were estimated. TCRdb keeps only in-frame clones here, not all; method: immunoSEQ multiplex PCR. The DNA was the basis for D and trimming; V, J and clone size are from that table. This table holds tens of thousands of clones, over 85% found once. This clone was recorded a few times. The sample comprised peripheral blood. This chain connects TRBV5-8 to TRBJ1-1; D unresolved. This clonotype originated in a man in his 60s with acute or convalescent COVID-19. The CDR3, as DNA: TGTGCCAGCAGCTTCGGACTCCTGAACACTGAAGCTTTCTTT. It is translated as CASSFGLLNTEAFF. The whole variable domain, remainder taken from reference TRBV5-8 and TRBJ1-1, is EAGVTQSPTHLIKTRGQQATLRCSPISGHTSVYWYQQALGLGLQFLLWYDEGEERNRGNFPPRFSGRQFPNYSSELNVNALELEDSALYLCASSFGLLNTEAFFGQGTRLTVV.